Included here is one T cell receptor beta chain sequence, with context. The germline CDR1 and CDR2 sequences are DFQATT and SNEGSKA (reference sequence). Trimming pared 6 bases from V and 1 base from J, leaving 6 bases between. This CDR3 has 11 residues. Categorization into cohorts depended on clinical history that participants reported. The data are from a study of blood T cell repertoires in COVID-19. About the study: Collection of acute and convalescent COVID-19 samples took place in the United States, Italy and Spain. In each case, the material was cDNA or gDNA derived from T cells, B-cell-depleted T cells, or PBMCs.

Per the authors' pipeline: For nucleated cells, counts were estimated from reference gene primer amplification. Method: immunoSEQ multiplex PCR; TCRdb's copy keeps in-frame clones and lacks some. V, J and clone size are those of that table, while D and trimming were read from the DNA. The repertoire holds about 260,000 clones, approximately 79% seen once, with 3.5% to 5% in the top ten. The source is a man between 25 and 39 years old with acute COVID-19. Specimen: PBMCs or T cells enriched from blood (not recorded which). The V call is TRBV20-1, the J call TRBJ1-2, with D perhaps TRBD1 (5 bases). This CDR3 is CSAGDNYGYTF. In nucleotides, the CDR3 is TGCAGTGCAGGGGATAACTATGGCTACACCTTC.